Shown below are 24 T cell receptor beta chains from a single sample sequenced in a study of radiation and T cells in renal cell carcinoma. The time point denotes: baseline pretreatment blood. The treatment is: 15 Gy SBRT to primary tumor, nephrectomy 4 weeks later. Some clones are missing from TCRdb's copy, which holds only in-frame ones; the method was immunoSEQ multiplex PCR. Altogether 40,000 to 60,000 clones are present, around 83% being singletons, with the ten largest covering 31%. Here the sequenced sample was blood, taken from a patient whose treatment included radiotherapy and nephrectomy. The receptors stem from an older woman with renal cell carcinoma.

The genes are TRBV10-1 and TRBJ2-5; D unclear. The CDR3 length is 16 residues. With 6 bases removed from V and 4 bases from J, the gap between germline ends came to 21 bases. CDR1 and CDR2 from the germline V gene are WNHNN and SYGVQD (reference sequence). The CDR3 region is CASSPSISAPTETQYF. DNA of the CDR3: TGCGCCAGCAGCCCCTCAATCAGCGCGCCGACAGAGACCCAGTACTTC.

This rearrangement joins TRBV7-2 to TRBJ1-3, with 8 bases that match TRBD1. Trimming removed 1 base from V and 10 bases from J; junction bases left unmatched: 15. Germline CDR1 SGHTA, CDR2 FQGNSA. The CDR3 extends over 17 amino acids. CDR3 region: CASSLGRVGQGLRTIYF. The CDR3 region has the DNA TGTGCCAGCAGCTTAGGGCGCGTCGGACAGGGCCTTCGGACCATATATTTT.

Worth noting for this clone: One junction end does not reproduce the germline sequence, and a read error may be involved. The gene calls are TRBV4-2 and TRBJ2-2; TRBD1 is a possible D gene (7 bases). CDR1 and CDR2 from the germline V gene are LGHNA and YNFKEQ. This CDR3 contains 16 residues. The DNA of the CDR3 is TGTGCCAGCAGCCAAGATCCAGGGGGGAACGCCGGGGAGCTGTTTTTT. Encoded protein: CASSQDPGGNAGELFF.

This clone was seen only once. The chain couples TRBV23-1 to TRBJ2-5; D ambiguous. TRBV23-1 is known as an ORF, though its function is uncertain. There are 14 residues in the CDR3. With 3 bases removed from V and 5 bases from J, the gap between germline ends came to 13 bases. As DNA, the CDR3 is TGCGCCAGCAGTCACCAGACATTGGTGGAGACCCAGTACTTC. It yields the protein CASSHQTLVETQYF.

The chain uses TRBV30 and TRBJ2-1; D remains unclear. From germline, CDR1 is GTSNPN and CDR2 SVGIG (reference sequence). The CDR3 has 10 amino acids. The V and J ends lost 3 bases and 5 bases respectively, with 2 bases between them. CDR3 amino acids: CAWSHNEQFF. In DNA form, the CDR3 reads TGTGCCTGGAGCCACAATGAGCAGTTCTTC.

The rearrangement links TRBV29-1 to TRBJ2-7, with 9 bases that match TRBD2. This CDR3 region has 12 residues. Germline assignment: CDR1 SQVTM and CDR2 ANQGSEA. Trimming took 6 bases from V and 3 from J; bases not matched to a gene: 3. For the CDR3, the DNA is TGCAGCGTGGCGACTAGCGGCTACGAGCAGTACTTC. Translating it yields CSVATSGYEQYF.

The chain recombines TRBV9 with TRBJ2-5; a weak D match, TRBD2 (6 bases). The V end was cut by 3 bases, the J end by 2 bases, with 17 bases between. This CDR3 comprises 16 residues. Germline loops: CDR1 SGDLS, CDR2 YYNGEE. CDR3 sequence (DNA): TGTGCCAGCAGCGCACAGACTAGTCCAGGACAAGAGACCCAGTACTTC. Translation: CASSAQTSPGQETQYF. The variable domain in full, completed from reference TRBV9 and TRBJ2-5, reads DSGVTQTPKHLITATGQRVTLRCSPRSGDLSVYWYQQSLDQGLQFLIQYYNGEERAKGNILERFSAQQFPDLHSELNLSSLELGDSALYFCASSAQTSPGQETQYFGPGTRLLVL.

V is TRBV10-3 and J is TRBJ2-7, with TRBD2 matching over 8 bases. CDR1 is ENHRY and CDR2 is SYGVKD in the germline V gene. The CDR3 has 14 residues. J was trimmed by 4 bases and V by 4 bases; bases with no gene match: 6. In nucleotides, the CDR3 is TGTGCCATCAGTGGACGAGCGGGGGCTTACGAGCAGTACTTC. Its protein is CAISGRAGAYEQYF.

This sequence joins TRBV10-3 and TRBJ2-7; 8 nucleotides line up with TRBD2. The CDR3 loop spans 14 amino acids. Per germline, CDR1 ENHRY and CDR2 SYGVKD. J gave up 1 base and V 10 bases, and 9 bases lay outside the gene matches. The CDR3 loop reads CATESGGLSYEQYF. DNA of the CDR3: TGTGCCACCGAGAGCGGGGGACTGTCCTACGAGCAGTACTTC.

The rearrangement links TRBV6-5 to TRBJ1-2; maybe TRBD1 (6 bases). Germline assignment: CDR1 MNHEY and CDR2 SVGAGI. The CDR3 consists of 13 residues. V shed 2 bases and J shed 6 bases, with 10 bases lying between them. The CDR3 DNA reads TGTGCCAGCAGTTACGCCGGGGGCGATGGCTACACCTTC. Its protein is CASSYAGGDGYTF.

V and J are TRBV12-1 and TRBJ2-7; TRBD1, the table's D call, was not compared with the DNA. TRBV12-1 is recorded as a pseudogene. CDR3 length equals 15 residues. CDR3 loop: CASSSRQDSAYEQYF. CDR3 coding DNA: TGTGCCAGCAGCTCGAGACAGGACAGCGCCTACGAGCAGTACTTC.

This clone was counted between two and nine times. The chain couples TRBV11-2 to TRBJ1-2; D possibly corresponds to TRBD1 (6 bases). Germline CDR1 and CDR2: SGHAT and FQNNGV. CDR3 length: 15 residues. The germline V and J ends were trimmed by 4 bases and 3 bases, with 15 bases remaining between them. In DNA form, the CDR3 reads TGTGCCAGCAGCTCAACCGGGACACAATACTATGGCTACACCTTC. Its protein product is CASSSTGTQYYGYTF.

The chain is built from TRBV5-6 and TRBJ2-5; 10 nucleotides agree with TRBD1. V lost 3 bases to trimming and J lost 2 bases; unmatched junction nucleotides: 4. The V gene's germline CDR1 is SGHDT and CDR2 YYEEEE. CDR3 length: 15 residues. The CDR3 sequence is CASSSDRGGQETQYF. For the CDR3, the DNA is TGTGCCAGCAGCTCGGACAGGGGGGGTCAAGAGACCCAGTACTTC.

The chain recombines TRBV5-6 with TRBJ1-1; TRBD1 agrees at 8 bases. CDR3 length: 16 residues. V dropped 0 bases and J dropped 3; count of bases not matched to a gene: 7. CDR1 is SGHDT and CDR2 is YYEEEE in the germline V gene. CDR3 loop: CASSLVARGLDTEAFF. CDR3 bases: TGTGCCAGCAGCTTGGTGGCCAGGGGGCTGGACACTGAAGCTTTCTTT.

This clone was seen just once. The chain has TRBV6-6 and TRBJ1-2; D not resolved. The V and J ends lost 6 bases and 6 bases respectively, with 17 bases between them. This CDR3 region has 14 residues. Germline CDR1 is MNHNY and CDR2 is SVGAGI (reference sequence). The CDR3 sequence is CASSPLGKGHGYTF. Written as DNA, the CDR3 is TGTGCCAGCAGCCCCCTAGGGAAGGGCCATGGCTACACCTTC.

The V and J genes are TRBV13 and TRBJ2-2; no clear D gene. The CDR3 is 14 residues long. Deletions cut 1 base from V and 4 bases from J, with 7 bases between. CDR1 is PRHDT, CDR2 FYEKMQ, per germline (reference sequence). CDR3 nucleotide sequence: TGTGCCAGCAGCTTAGAGAGTTTCACCGGGGAGCTGTTTTTT. The encoded protein is CASSLESFTGELFF.

The V and J genes are TRBV7-9 and TRBJ2-5; 7 bases are a match to TRBD2. Germline V CDR1 and CDR2: SEHNR, FQNEAQ (reference sequence). Trimming at V came to 6 bases and at J to 4 bases, leaving 2 bases not matched to a gene. The length of the CDR3 is 12 residues. CDR3 nucleotides: TGTGCCAGCAGGCGGGAGTTAGAGACCCAGTACTTC. Amino acids: CASRRELETQYF.

The chain has TRBV29-1 and TRBJ2-7; 8 bases match TRBD2. Germline loops: CDR1 SQVTM, CDR2 ANQGSEA. After removal of 0 bases from V and 3 bases from J, the junction contained 4 bases not matched to a gene. The CDR3 has 14 amino acids. CDR3 amino acids: CSVEDPRGGYEQYF. In nucleotides, the CDR3 is TGCAGCGTTGAAGACCCCCGGGGGGGCTACGAGCAGTACTTC.

The rearrangement uses TRBV4-1 and TRBJ1-2; D unclear. In germline, CDR1 is MGHRA, CDR2 YSYEKL. The CDR3 length is 14 residues. V was clipped by 4 bases and J by 2 bases, with 11 bases between them. CDR3 residues: CASSRPDINYGYTF. The DNA for the CDR3 is TGCGCCAGCAGCCGCCCAGATATCAACTATGGCTACACCTTC.

The V call is TRBV18, the J call TRBJ2-7; D assignment may be TRBD1 or TRBD2 (5 bases each). Germline values: CDR1 KGHSH, CDR2 LQKENI. The V end was cut by 6 bases, the J end by 3 bases, with 15 bases between. The CDR3 has 14 amino acids. In DNA, the CDR3 is TGTGCCAGCTCCTGGGACGGAAATTACTACGAGCAGTACTTC. Translating it yields CASSWDGNYYEQYF.

J is TRBJ1-4 and V is TRBV6-5; D perhaps matches TRBD1 (6 bases). Germline CDR1 and CDR2: MNHEY and SVGAGI. V was trimmed by 5 bases and J by 4 bases, leaving 11 bases between them. This CDR3 region has 14 residues. CDR3 sequence (DNA): TGTGCCAGCAGTATGGACAGTTATAATGAAAAACTGTTTTTT. Residues: CASSMDSYNEKLFF.

The chain couples TRBV5-5 to TRBJ1-1; 7 bases map to TRBD1. J gave up 3 bases and V 2 bases, and 1 base lay outside the gene matches. CDR1 is SGHKS, CDR2 YYEKEE, per germline (reference sequence). The CDR3 totals 13 residues. The CDR3 DNA reads TGTGCCAGCAGCTTCGACAGGGACACTGAAGCTTTCTTT. Its translation: CASSFDRDTEAFF.

The CDR3 DNA follows: TGTGCCAGCAGTGGACTAGCGGGGGGGCCTGGGGCCAACGTCCTGACTTTC. Translated: CASSGLAGGPGANVLTF. V gene TRBV27 combines with J gene TRBJ2-6; 15 bases map to TRBD2. The CDR3 has 17 residues. Trimming took 5 bases from V and 2 from J; bases not matched to a gene: 1. In germline, CDR1 is MNHEY, CDR2 SMNVEV (reference sequence).

This chain links TRBV7-9 with TRBJ2-6, with D perhaps TRBD1 or TRBD2 (5 bases each). V was pared by 6 bases and J by 4 bases, with 16 bases between. CDR3 length: 16 residues. The germline CDR1 and CDR2 sequences are SEHNR and FQNEAQ (reference sequence). This CDR3 reads CASSPGRPLGANVLTF. DNA of the CDR3: TGTGCCAGCAGTCCGGGACGGCCTCTGGGGGCCAACGTCCTGACTTTC.